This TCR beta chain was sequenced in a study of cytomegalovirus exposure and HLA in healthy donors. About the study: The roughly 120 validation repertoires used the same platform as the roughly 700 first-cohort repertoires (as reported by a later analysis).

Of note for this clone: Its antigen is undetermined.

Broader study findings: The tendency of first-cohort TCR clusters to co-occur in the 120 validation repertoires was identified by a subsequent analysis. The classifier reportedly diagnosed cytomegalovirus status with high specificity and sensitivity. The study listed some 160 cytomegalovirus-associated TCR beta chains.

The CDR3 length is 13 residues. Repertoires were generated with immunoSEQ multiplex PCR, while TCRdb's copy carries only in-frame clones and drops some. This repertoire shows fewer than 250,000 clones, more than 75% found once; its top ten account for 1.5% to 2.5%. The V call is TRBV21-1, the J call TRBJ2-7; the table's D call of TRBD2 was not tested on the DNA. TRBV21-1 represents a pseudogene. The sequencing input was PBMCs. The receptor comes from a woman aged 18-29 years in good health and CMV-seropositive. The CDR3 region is CASSNGTINEQYF. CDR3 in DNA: TGTGCCAGCAGCAACGGGACTATAAACGAGCAGTACTTC.